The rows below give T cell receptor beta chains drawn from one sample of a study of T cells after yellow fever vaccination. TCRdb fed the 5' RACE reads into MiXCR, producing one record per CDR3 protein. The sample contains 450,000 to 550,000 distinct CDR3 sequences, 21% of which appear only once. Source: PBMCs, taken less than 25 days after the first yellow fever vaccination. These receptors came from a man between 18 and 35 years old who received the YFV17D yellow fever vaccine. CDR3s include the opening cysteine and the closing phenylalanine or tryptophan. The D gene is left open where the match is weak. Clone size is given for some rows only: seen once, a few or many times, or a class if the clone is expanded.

CDR3 protein: CAGGNTEAFF
CDR3 DNA: TGTGCCGGGGGGAACACTGAAGCTTTCTTT
J gene: TRBJ1-1
D gene: -
V gene: TRBV6-6
clone size: -

CDR3 protein: CASSLSPTGYNEQFF
CDR3 DNA: TGCGCCAGCAGCTTGTCCCCGACGGGCTACAATGAGCAGTTCTTC
J gene: TRBJ2-1
D gene: -
V gene: TRBV5-1
clone size: few

CDR3 protein: CASSQDLSGANVLTF
CDR3 DNA: TGTGCCAGCAGCCAAGATCTCTCCGGGGCCAACGTCCTGACTTTC
J gene: TRBJ2-6
D gene: -
V gene: TRBV4-2
clone size: few

CDR3 protein: CASSSTVEGEQFF
CDR3 DNA: TGCGCCAGCAGCTCCACGGTAGAAGGTGAGCAGTTCTTC
J gene: TRBJ2-1
D gene: -
V gene: TRBV5-1
clone size: -

CDR3 protein: CASTKEQGTGELFF
CDR3 DNA: TGTGCCAGCACTAAGGAACAGGGGACCGGGGAGCTGTTTTTT
J gene: TRBJ2-2
D gene: TRBD1
V gene: TRBV2
clone size: many

CDR3 protein: CSVSTGGPNYGYTF
CDR3 DNA: TGCAGCGTTAGTACAGGGGGCCCTAACTATGGCTACACCTTC
J gene: TRBJ1-2
D gene: TRBD1
V gene: TRBV29-1
clone size: -

CDR3 protein: CASSQGGGPNQPQHF
CDR3 DNA: TGTGCCAGCAGCCAAGGTGGAGGGCCGAATCAGCCCCAGCATTTT
J gene: TRBJ1-5
D gene: -
V gene: TRBV3-1
clone size: few

CDR3 protein: CAISESTGRQPQHF
CDR3 DNA: TGTGCCATCAGTGAGTCGACAGGTCGTCAGCCCCAGCATTTT
J gene: TRBJ1-5
D gene: -
V gene: TRBV10-3
clone size: many

CDR3 protein: CSARGPDNQPQHF
CDR3 DNA: TGCAGTGCTAGAGGGCCGGACAATCAGCCCCAGCATTTT
J gene: TRBJ1-5
D gene: -
V gene: TRBV20-1
clone size: few

CDR3 protein: CASSSIGRNSGGYTF
CDR3 DNA: TGCGCCAGCAGCTCTATCGGTAGGAACTCAGGCGGCTACACCTTC
J gene: TRBJ1-2
D gene: -
V gene: TRBV4-3
clone size: -

CDR3 protein: CASSLDLKMGDTQYF
CDR3 DNA: TGTGCCAGCAGCTTGGATCTCAAAATGGGAGATACGCAGTATTTT
J gene: TRBJ2-3
D gene: -
V gene: TRBV5-4
clone size: -

CDR3 protein: CASSRIGGLDETQYF
CDR3 DNA: TGTGCCAGCAGCCGTATCGGGGGGCTCGATGAGACCCAGTACTTC
J gene: TRBJ2-5
D gene: -
V gene: TRBV6-1
clone size: -

CDR3 protein: CASSLSAGFAFRQYF
CDR3 DNA: TGTGCCAGCAGTTTATCCGCCGGGTTCGCTTTTCGGCAGTACTTC
J gene: TRBJ2-7
D gene: -
V gene: TRBV27
clone size: many

CDR3 protein: CASRGQGRDYGYTF
CDR3 DNA: TGTGCCAGCAGAGGACAGGGGAGGGATTATGGCTACACCTTC
J gene: TRBJ1-2
D gene: TRBD1
V gene: TRBV12-3/TRBV12-4
clone size: many

CDR3 protein: CSSRPAGGDYNEQFF
CDR3 DNA: TGCAGTTCTCGCCCCGCGGGGGGGGACTACAATGAGCAGTTCTTC
J gene: TRBJ2-1
D gene: TRBD2
V gene: TRBV20-1
clone size: -

CDR3 protein: CASSWLAGGPFYNEQFF
CDR3 DNA: TGTGCCTCCAGCTGGCTAGCGGGGGGCCCCTTCTACAATGAGCAGTTCTTC
J gene: TRBJ2-1
D gene: TRBD2
V gene: TRBV30
clone size: -

CDR3 protein: CASRQRGVDNEQFF
CDR3 DNA: TGTGCCAGCAGACAGCGGGGGGTAGACAATGAGCAGTTCTTC
J gene: TRBJ2-1
D gene: TRBD2
V gene: TRBV6-2/TRBV6-3
clone size: -

CDR3 protein: CSARGLSGRGGLVEQETQYF
CDR3 DNA: TGCAGTGCTAGAGGCCTCTCGGGGCGGGGGGGCCTCGTAGAACAAGAGACCCAGTACTTC
J gene: TRBJ2-5
D gene: TRBD2
V gene: TRBV20-1
clone size: few

CDR3 protein: CASSQAGTAYTGELFF
CDR3 DNA: TGTGCCAGCAGCCAGGCCGGGACTGCCTACACCGGGGAGCTGTTTTTT
J gene: TRBJ2-2
D gene: -
V gene: TRBV4-2
clone size: -

CDR3 protein: CASSTRQGEQYF
CDR3 DNA: TGTGCCAGCAGTACGCGGCAAGGGGAGCAGTACTTC
J gene: TRBJ2-7
D gene: -
V gene: TRBV6-5
clone size: few

CDR3 protein: CASTQNEYNEQFF
CDR3 DNA: TGCGCCAGCACTCAAAACGAATACAATGAGCAGTTCTTC
J gene: TRBJ2-1
D gene: -
V gene: TRBV5-1
clone size: -

CDR3 protein: CTSLTGGGTEAFF
CDR3 DNA: TGTACCAGCTTGACAGGGGGCGGCACTGAAGCTTTCTTT
J gene: TRBJ1-1
D gene: TRBD1
V gene: TRBV18
clone size: -

CDR3 protein: CSPSTGANTEAFF
CDR3 DNA: TGCAGTCCTTCTACAGGCGCGAACACTGAAGCTTTCTTT
J gene: TRBJ1-1
D gene: -
V gene: TRBV20-1
clone size: few

CDR3 protein: CASSRTRYEQYF
CDR3 DNA: TGTGCCAGCAGCCGGACGCGGTACGAGCAGTACTTC
J gene: TRBJ2-7
D gene: -
V gene: TRBV6-6
clone size: -

CDR3 protein: CASSFRGGSYEQYF
CDR3 DNA: TGTGCCAGCAGCTTCAGGGGTGGGTCCTACGAGCAGTACTTC
J gene: TRBJ2-7
D gene: -
V gene: TRBV5-4
clone size: few

CDR3 protein: CSAASPPSWSTDTQYF
CDR3 DNA: TGCAGTGCTGCTAGTCCCCCCTCGTGGAGCACAGATACGCAGTATTTT
J gene: TRBJ2-3
D gene: -
V gene: TRBV20-1
clone size: few

CDR3 protein: CASSKLGVLRSVAFF
CDR3 DNA: TGTGCCAGCAGTAAACTTGGGGTCCTAAGGAGCGTAGCTTTCTTT
J gene: TRBJ1-1
D gene: -
V gene: TRBV27
clone size: -

CDR3 protein: CATTTGTGDTGELFF
CDR3 DNA: TGTGCCACCACCACCGGGACAGGGGACACCGGGGAGCTGTTTTTT
J gene: TRBJ2-2
D gene: TRBD1
V gene: TRBV24-1
clone size: -

CDR3 protein: CASSLVGWGADYGYTF
CDR3 DNA: TGCGCCAGCAGCTTGGTTGGGTGGGGCGCGGACTATGGCTACACCTTC
J gene: TRBJ1-2
D gene: -
V gene: TRBV5-1
clone size: few

CDR3 protein: CASSFTDRLSLDTQYF
CDR3 DNA: TGTGCCAGCAGTTTTACTGACAGGCTGAGTTTAGATACGCAGTATTTT
J gene: TRBJ2-3
D gene: -
V gene: TRBV11-1
clone size: -

CDR3 protein: CASSLAYARAPINTEAFF
CDR3 DNA: TGTGCCAGCAGCTTAGCTTACGCGCGCGCTCCTATAAACACTGAAGCTTTCTTT
J gene: TRBJ1-1
D gene: -
V gene: TRBV11-1
clone size: -

CDR3 protein: CAIRAGAGTYEQYF
CDR3 DNA: TGTGCCATCAGGGCGGGGGCAGGGACCTACGAGCAGTACTTC
J gene: TRBJ2-7
D gene: -
V gene: TRBV7-2
clone size: -

CDR3 protein: CASTLGRTSLTDTQYF
CDR3 DNA: TGTGCCAGCACCCTAGGGCGGACTAGCCTCACAGATACGCAGTATTTT
J gene: TRBJ2-3
D gene: TRBD2
V gene: TRBV12-3/TRBV12-4
clone size: -

CDR3 protein: CSARDGKYSYEQYF
CDR3 DNA: TGCAGTGCTAGAGATGGAAAGTACTCCTACGAGCAGTACTTC
J gene: TRBJ2-7
D gene: -
V gene: TRBV20-1
clone size: few

CDR3 protein: CASSDGPSGDTQYF
CDR3 DNA: TGTGCCAGCAGCGACGGACCATCAGGGGATACGCAGTATTTT
J gene: TRBJ2-3
D gene: -
V gene: TRBV9
clone size: few

CDR3 protein: CASSDGAQETQYF
CDR3 DNA: TGTGCCAGCAGTGACGGGGCCCAAGAGACCCAGTACTTC
J gene: TRBJ2-5
D gene: -
V gene: TRBV6-2/TRBV6-3
clone size: many

CDR3 protein: CASSEPRQGDTEAFF
CDR3 DNA: TGTGCCAGCAGTGAACCGAGACAGGGGGACACTGAAGCTTTCTTT
J gene: TRBJ1-1
D gene: TRBD1
V gene: TRBV25-1
clone size: -

CDR3 protein: CASSPDTYTGELFF
CDR3 DNA: TGCGCCAGCAGCCCGGACACTTACACCGGGGAGCTGTTTTTT
J gene: TRBJ2-2
D gene: -
V gene: TRBV5-1
clone size: few

CDR3 protein: CASSFGTSVAYEQYF
CDR3 DNA: TGTGCCAGCAGTTTCGGGACAAGTGTTGCCTACGAGCAGTACTTC
J gene: TRBJ2-7
D gene: -
V gene: TRBV6-2/TRBV6-3
clone size: few

CDR3 protein: CASRPGTSLYEQYF
CDR3 DNA: TGTGCCAGTCGCCCGGGGACTAGCCTCTACGAGCAGTACTTC
J gene: TRBJ2-7
D gene: TRBD2
V gene: TRBV19
clone size: -

CDR3 protein: CASSQDSFWGRETQYF
CDR3 DNA: TGTGCCAGCAGCCAAGATAGTTTTTGGGGCCGGGAGACCCAGTACTTC
J gene: TRBJ2-5
D gene: -
V gene: TRBV3-1
clone size: -

CDR3 protein: CASSPDINGGTGELFF
CDR3 DNA: TGCGCCAGCAGCCCGGACATCAACGGGGGGACCGGGGAGCTGTTTTTT
J gene: TRBJ2-2
D gene: TRBD2
V gene: TRBV5-1
clone size: -

CDR3 protein: CASSLLMVATDTQYF
CDR3 DNA: TGCGCCAGCAGCTTGTTAATGGTAGCCACAGATACGCAGTATTTT
J gene: TRBJ2-3
D gene: -
V gene: TRBV5-1
clone size: -

CDR3 protein: CASSSDPRLAGGPNEQFF
CDR3 DNA: TGTGCCAGCAGCTCCGATCCGAGACTAGCGGGGGGGCCAAATGAGCAGTTCTTC
J gene: TRBJ2-1
D gene: TRBD2
V gene: TRBV11-2
clone size: few

CDR3 protein: CASSISNYEQYF
CDR3 DNA: TGTGCCAGCAGTATAAGTAACTACGAGCAGTACTTC
J gene: TRBJ2-7
D gene: -
V gene: TRBV2
clone size: -

CDR3 protein: CASSLLWAGHDDEKLFF
CDR3 DNA: TGTGCCAGCAGCTTACTGTGGGCAGGCCATGACGATGAAAAACTGTTTTTT
J gene: TRBJ1-4
D gene: -
V gene: TRBV5-6
clone size: -